Below are 18 T cell receptor beta chains sequenced from a single sample in a study of Graves' ophthalmopathy and Graves' hyperthyroidism. CDR3 regions of TCR beta were amplified from RNA transcripts. Amplification began with first-round RT-PCR using HTBI primers, then second-round multiplex PCR was performed. Each CDR3 protein gets one entry after TCRdb re-called the multiplex PCR reads with MiXCR. The data show 560,000 or so distinct CDR3 sequences, 35% to 40% seen once. The sample was peripheral blood or thyroid tissue (not recorded which). Receptors were obtained from an adult man with Graves' hyperthyroidism.

This clonotype was seen repeatedly, ten times or more. The chain combines TRBV10-3 with TRBJ1-2, with a tentative D call TRBD1 (5 bases). Germline CDR1 and CDR2: ENHRY and SYGVKD. This CDR3 region has 12 residues. V was trimmed by 8 bases and J by 0 bases, leaving 7 bases between them. CDR3 sequence (DNA): TGTGCCATCGGGGGGACTAACTATGGCTACACCTTC. Translating gives CAIGGTNYGYTF.

As to this clonotype: This may arise from a read error, as a much more abundant clone is one base away. Without the conserved terminal phenylalanine or tryptophan, this CDR3 likely stems from a read error. V gene TRBV5-6 combines with J gene TRBJ1-6; weak D call: TRBD1 (6 bases). The CDR3 totals 17 residues. CDR1 SGHDT and CDR2 YYEEEE come from the germline V gene. The V end lost 3 bases, the J end lost 7 bases, and 20 bases lay between the germline ends. DNA for the CDR3: TGTGCCAGCAGCTGGGGGCCCAGGGCTTTGTCCAATTCACCCCTCCACCTT. The encoded protein is CASSWGPRALSNSPLHL.

This clonotype was seen a few times. The chain employs TRBV6-5 and TRBJ1-1; perhaps TRBD1 as D (5 bases). V was shortened by 5 bases and J by 4 bases, with 23 bases between the two germline ends. CDR3 length: 17 amino acids. The germline V gene has CDR1 MNHEY and CDR2 SVGAGI. The CDR3 nucleotides read TGTGCCAGCAGTACCCCCTCGGGGGGAGGAATCGGCACTGAAGCTTTCTTT. The encoded protein is CASSTPSGGGIGTEAFF.

This clonotype was counted a single time. The chain carries TRBV28 and TRBJ1-5, with a weak D call TRBD1 (6 bases). V was shortened by 6 bases and J by 0 bases, with 12 bases between the two germline ends. The CDR3 runs to 15 residues. CDR1 and CDR2 from the germline V gene are MDHEN and SYDVKM. The CDR3 region is CASSSNRDSNQPQHF. The DNA for the CDR3 is TGTGCCAGCAGCTCAAACAGGGATAGCAATCAGCCCCAGCATTTT.

The table lists this clonotype with a count of one. Given a much more abundant clone one base away, this may be a read error. The chain uses TRBV12-3 or TRBV12-4 and TRBJ2-5; no clear D gene. The CDR3 length is 13 residues. CDR3: CASSPENQEAQYF. The CDR3 nucleotides are TGTGCCAGCAGTCCCGAAAATCAAGAGGCCCAGTACTTC.

This clonotype was found many times. V is TRBV5-4 and J is TRBJ1-3; D not certain. V was cut by 2 bases and J by 2 bases, with 14 bases left in between. Per germline, CDR1 SGHNT and CDR2 YYREEE (reference sequence). The CDR3 runs to 16 residues. CDR3 in DNA: TGTGCCAGCAGCTTCCACCCGTCCTCCCCTGGAAACACCATATATTTT. Translated: CASSFHPSSPGNTIYF.

This clonotype was picked up many times. The chain employs TRBV12-3 or TRBV12-4 and TRBJ1-1, with TRBD1 identical over 7 bases. The CDR3 extends over 16 amino acids. With 5 bases clipped from V and 3 bases from J, the junction kept 12 bases outside the gene matches. The CDR3 DNA reads TGTGCCAGCAGTGCCAGACAGGGCGCGCTAGACACTGAAGCTTTCTTT. This gives the protein CASSARQGALDTEAFF.

The chain has TRBV29-1 and TRBJ2-3; TRBD2 might be the D (6 bases). The CDR3 is made up of 14 amino acids. In germline, CDR1 is SQVTM, CDR2 ANQGSEA. Between the trimmed V and J ends, which lost 4 bases and 1 base, there was a span of 12 bases. This chain's CDR3 is CSVAFGGGTDTQYF. The CDR3 coding sequence is TGCAGCGTTGCTTTCGGGGGAGGCACAGATACGCAGTATTTT.

The chain is built from TRBV2 and TRBJ2-2, with D uncertain. Between the trimmed V and J ends, which lost 6 bases and 2 bases, there was a span of 19 bases. The CDR3 loop spans 17 amino acids. The germline CDR1 and CDR2 sequences are SNHLY and FYNNEI. The CDR3 is CASSPTYTFTNTGELFF. The DNA of the CDR3 is TGTGCCAGCAGCCCGACCTACACATTTACCAACACCGGGGAGCTGTTTTTT.

This clonotype was seen at least ten times. The chain links TRBV7-6 to TRBJ2-2; D is unclear. CDR1 and CDR2 from the germline V gene are SGHVS and FNYEAQ. The V and J ends lost 1 base and 1 base respectively, with 4 bases between them. The CDR3 is made up of 14 amino acids. The CDR3 DNA reads as TGTGCCAGCAGCTTAGGAGAGAACACCGGGGAGCTGTTTTTT. Translating gives CASSLGENTGELFF.

A word on this clonotype: Sequence at one end of the junction differs from germline and may be a read error. J is TRBJ2-2 and V is TRBV7-9; 12 bases are shared with TRBD1. Per germline, CDR1 SEHNR and CDR2 FQNEAQ (reference sequence). The CDR3 consists of 17 residues. DNA for the CDR3: TGTGCCAGCAGCTTCCGCCCTGGGACAGGGGGCGAGGGTGAGCAGTTTTTT. As protein: CASSFRPGTGGEGEQFF. Full variable domain (outside the CDR3, taken from reference TRBV7-9 and TRBJ2-2): DTGVSQNPRHKITKRGQNVTFRCDPISEHNRLYWYRQTLGQGPEFLTYFQNEAQLEKSRLLSDRFSAERPKGSFSTLEIQRTEQGDSAMYLCASSFRPGTGGEGEQFFGEGSRLTVL.

On this clonotype: Germline and junction disagree at one end, which may indicate a read error. The chain is built from TRBV6-6 and TRBJ1-1, with D possibly matching TRBD1 (6 bases). The CDR3 loop spans 14 amino acids. Germline loops: CDR1 MNHNY, CDR2 SVGAGI (reference sequence). CDR3 amino acids: CAISTGGGHTEAFF. CDR3 in DNA: TGTGCCATCAGTACGGGGGGGGGGCACACTGAAGCTTTCTTT.

This clonotype was found many times. The J gene is TRBJ2-2, the V gene TRBV12-3 or TRBV12-4; the D gene could be TRBD1 or TRBD2 (5 bases each). V lost 8 bases, J lost 2 bases, and 18 bases lay in between. This CDR3 has 16 residues. The CDR3 bases are TGTGCCAGCCGCCCCCAGAGGGGCCTTAACACCGGGGAGCTGTTTTTT. As protein: CASRPQRGLNTGELFF.

The rearrangement links TRBV15 to TRBJ1-2; 8 positions agree with TRBD1. Per germline, CDR1 LNHNV and CDR2 YYDKDF (reference sequence). The V segment lost 5 bases and the J segment 3 bases; nucleotides outside the gene matches: 2. This CDR3 is built from 13 residues. The CDR3 sequence: CATSSDRDYGYTF. DNA of the CDR3: TGTGCCACCAGCTCGGACAGGGACTATGGCTACACCTTC.

The J gene is TRBJ2-7, the V gene TRBV11-1; no definite D call. With 0 bases removed from V and 1 base from J, the gap between germline ends came to 10 bases. There are 15 residues in the CDR3. In germline, CDR1 is SGHAT, CDR2 FQDESV (reference sequence). CDR3 amino acids: CASSLAASGSYEQYF. The CDR3 nucleotides read TGTGCCAGCAGCTTAGCGGCATCCGGATCCTACGAGCAGTACTTC. The complete variable domain, with remaining parts taken from reference TRBV11-1 and TRBJ2-7, reads EAEVAQSPRYKITEKSQAVAFWCDPISGHATLYWYRQILGQGPELLVQFQDESVVDDSQLPKDRFSAERLKGVDSTLKIQPAELGDSAMYLCASSLAASGSYEQYFGPGTRLTVT.

This chain uses TRBV7-2 with TRBJ1-4; possible D gene TRBD1, 6 bases. Between the trimmed V and J ends, which lost 5 bases and 6 bases, there was a span of 16 bases. The CDR3 has 15 residues. In germline, CDR1 is SGHTA, CDR2 FQGNSA. In DNA form, the CDR3 reads TGTGCCAGCAGCCCGGTGACAGGCGCCCATGAAAAACTGTTTTTT. Amino acids: CASSPVTGAHEKLFF.

This chain links TRBV7-6 with TRBJ2-7; unclear D gene. The CDR3 sequence is 13 residues long. The germline gives CDR1 SGHVS, CDR2 FNYEAQ. With 1 base removed from V and 7 bases from J, the gap between germline ends came to 11 bases. The CDR3 is CASSLVENNEQYF. The CDR3 region has the DNA TGTGCCAGCAGCTTAGTAGAAAACAATGAGCAGTACTTC.

The chain carries TRBV7-2 and TRBJ2-4, with 9 bases lining up with TRBD2. CDR1 and CDR2 (germline): SGHTA, FQGNSA. J was trimmed by 8 bases and V by 5 bases; bases with no gene match: 10. The CDR3 consists of 15 residues. Here the CDR3 DNA reads TGTGCCAGCAGCGGGAGCGGGAGGCTCAGGGACATTCAGTACTTC. It encodes CASSGSGRLRDIQYF.